This TCR beta chain is from a study of T cell changes during pregnancy in multiple sclerosis. The data were produced by immunoSEQ multiplex PCR, yet TCRdb's version contains in-frame clones alone and is incomplete. The table lists 40,000 to 50,000 clones, less than 95% of them singletons. V was trimmed by 5 bases and J by 3 bases, leaving 11 bases between them. This CDR3 has 13 amino acids. CDR1 MDHEN and CDR2 SYDVKM come from the germline V gene. Sequencing used CD8+ T cells from peripheral blood mononuclear cells, obtained in the first trimester of pregnancy. This sequence joins TRBV28 and TRBJ2-7; D is possibly TRBD1 (6 bases). This clonotype originated in a female donor with multiple sclerosis, enrolled in a pregnancy study. The CDR3 nucleotides read TGTGCCAGCAGTAAGGACAGATACTACGAGCAGTACTTC. Encoded protein: CASSKDRYYEQYF.